These 30 T cell receptor beta chains came from one sample sequenced in a study of cytomegalovirus exposure and HLA in healthy donors. The PCR was carried out with 60 Vbeta primers and 13 Jbeta primers. Generated by immunoSEQ multiplex PCR, the TCRdb table keeps only in-frame clones and is missing some. The sample lists 95,000 to 110,000 clones; roughly three quarters were seen once. The sequencing sample was made of PBMCs. The receptors stem from a man aged 18 to 30 in good health and CMV-seronegative.

V and J are TRBV4-2 and TRBJ2-4; 7 bases are shared with TRBD1. This CDR3 is built from 16 residues. J lost 4 bases, V lost 0 bases, and 6 bases had no gene match. Germline V gene data show CDR1 as LGHNA and CDR2 as YNFKEQ. CDR3 sequence reads: CASSQDLEGAKNIQYF. In nucleotides, the CDR3 is TGTGCCAGCAGCCAAGATTTAGAGGGGGCGAAAAACATTCAGTACTTC.

The chain has TRBV6-5 and TRBJ2-1; D ambiguous. Germline CDR1 is MNHEY and CDR2 is SVGAGI. This CDR3 has 15 amino acids. V lost 0 bases and J 5 bases, leaving 11 bases between the germline ends. CDR3 loop: CASSYSVSLNNEQFF. The CDR3, as DNA: TGTGCCAGCAGTTACTCGGTGAGCCTGAACAATGAGCAGTTCTTC.

This sequence joins TRBV6-5 and TRBJ1-1, with 7 bases that match TRBD1. Germline V gene sequence: CDR1 MNHEY, CDR2 SVGAGI. Losses at the gene ends were 2 bases for V and 4 bases for J; bases not matched to a gene: 7. This CDR3 has 15 residues. CDR3 protein: CASSYTRQGTTEAFF. The CDR3 DNA reads TGTGCCAGCAGTTACACAAGACAGGGTACCACTGAAGCTTTCTTT.

This clone was counted once. The chain carries TRBV19 and TRBJ1-5; TRBD1 matches 8 bases. The CDR3 has 14 amino acids. Losses at the gene ends were 10 bases for V and 7 bases for J; bases not matched to a gene: 12. Germline V gene lookup returns CDR1 LNHDA and CDR2 SQIVND (reference sequence). The CDR3 region has the DNA TGTGCCACCACAGGGGGGAGATCGGACCAGCCCCAGCATTTT. Amino acids: CATTGGRSDQPQHF.

This chain joins TRBV5-1 and TRBJ2-1; possibly TRBD1 for D (7 bases). The CDR3 spans 17 residues. V dropped 4 bases and J dropped 6 bases, with 23 bases sitting between them. CDR1 is SGHRS and CDR2 is YFSETQ in the germline V gene. CDR3 in DNA: TGCGCCAGCAGCCCCGAACAGGGGCTTTCCGGGGGCAATGAGCAGTTCTTC. It specifies CASSPEQGLSGGNEQFF.

The V gene is TRBV2, the J gene TRBJ2-3; D perhaps matches TRBD2 (6 bases). From germline, CDR1 is SNHLY and CDR2 FYNNEI. The CDR3 totals 15 residues. Trimming took 8 bases from V and 3 from J, leaving 18 bases between them. The CDR3 nucleotides are TGTGCCAGCGCTGGCCTCGGAGGGAGTACAGATACGCAGTATTTT. Its translation: CASAGLGGSTDTQYF. Using reference TRBV2 and TRBJ2-3 for the parts outside the CDR3, the full variable domain is EPEVTQTPSHQVTQMGQEVILRCVPISNHLYFYWYRQILGQKVEFLVSFYNNEISEKSEIFDDQFSVERPDGSNFTLKIRSTKLEDSAMYFCASAGLGGSTDTQYFGPGTRLTVL.

This clone occurred a few times. The rearrangement uses TRBV15 and TRBJ1-2; D is unresolved. The CDR3 is 16 residues long. Germline-derived CDR1 and CDR2 are LNHNV and YYDKDF (reference sequence). V gave up 0 bases and J gave up 0 bases, with 11 bases separating them. The CDR3 loop is CATSRESGGPNYGYTF. CDR3 bases: TGTGCCACCAGCAGAGAAAGTGGCGGTCCTAACTATGGCTACACCTTC. Together with reference TRBV15 and TRBJ1-2, the CDR3 gives the full variable domain: DAMVIQNPRYQVTQFGKPVTLSCSQTLNHNVMYWYQQKSSQAPKLLFHYYDKDFNNEADTPDNFQSRRPNTSFCFLDIRSPGLGDTAMYLCATSRESGGPNYGYTFGSGTRLTVV.

CDR3 in DNA: TGTGCCAGCACCAAGACAGGGGCGCAGTACTTC. Translating gives CASTKTGAQYF. This rearrangement joins TRBV28 to TRBJ2-7; 8 nucleotides agree with TRBD1. V gave up 7 bases and J gave up 9 bases; unmatched junction bases: 5. The germline CDR1 and CDR2 sequences are MDHEN and SYDVKM. This CDR3 has 11 residues.

V usage is TRBV7-2 and J usage is TRBJ2-5, with a possible D match to TRBD2 (6 bases). Germline CDR1 reads SGHTA; CDR2 reads FQGNSA. This CDR3 is built from 16 residues. Trimming took 4 bases from V and 3 from J, leaving 18 bases between them. The CDR3 nucleotides are TGTGCCAGCAGCTCCCTTCTGACGGGGGAAGAAGAGACCCAGTACTTC. This sequence encodes CASSSLLTGEEETQYF.

This chain uses TRBV19 with TRBJ1-2; 12 bases match TRBD1. In germline, CDR1 is LNHDA, CDR2 SQIVND (reference sequence). The CDR3 is made up of 16 amino acids. The trim removed 7 bases at V and 1 base at J, leaving 7 bases unmatched. The CDR3, as DNA: TGTGCCAGTAACCCCGGGACAGGGGGCTTTAACTATGGCTACACCTTC. Its translation is CASNPGTGGFNYGYTF.

This clone turned up a few times. The V gene is TRBV11-3, the J gene TRBJ2-3, with D perhaps matching TRBD1 (6 bases). Trimming left V 6 bases short and J 4 bases short, with 11 bases between. The V gene's germline CDR1 is SGHNT and CDR2 YENEEA. This CDR3 is 13 amino acids long. The CDR3 nucleotides are TGTGCCAGCAGTTCGGGACACTCAGATACGCAGTATTTT. Amino acid sequence: CASSSGHSDTQYF.

The V gene is TRBV4-2, the J gene TRBJ2-3; 9 bases match TRBD2. Per the germline V gene, CDR1 is LGHNA and CDR2 is YNFKEQ. The CDR3 spans 16 residues. The ends lost 0 bases at V and 1 base at J; junction bases unmatched: 2. CDR3 DNA sequence: TGTGCCAGCAGCCAAGAGGTAGCGGGGGGCACAGATACGCAGTATTTT. It specifies CASSQEVAGGTDTQYF.

A note on this clone: This sample includes further DNA sequences coding for the same CDR3. V and J are TRBV5-1 and TRBJ2-7, with D possibly TRBD1 on 6 matching bases. Trimming left V 4 bases short and J 2 bases short, with 13 bases between. The CDR3 has 14 amino acids. Germline V gives CDR1 SGHRS, CDR2 YFSETQ. Here the CDR3 reads CASSPRDTAYEQYF. Written as DNA, the CDR3 is TGCGCCAGCAGCCCACGGGACACCGCCTACGAGCAGTACTTC.

This clone occurred a few times. J is TRBJ2-7 and V is TRBV28; TRBD1 might be the D (5 bases). The CDR3 extends over 13 amino acids. The V gene's germline CDR1 is MDHEN and CDR2 SYDVKM. V was clipped by 2 bases and J by 3 bases, with 8 bases between them. Written as DNA, the CDR3 is TGTGCCAGCAGTTTACCAGACAGCTACGAGCAGTACTTC. Encoded protein: CASSLPDSYEQYF. Drawing the rest from reference TRBV28 and TRBJ2-7, the complete variable domain is DVKVTQSSRYLVKRTGEKVFLECVQDMDHENMFWYRQDPGLGLRLIYFSYDVKMKEKGDIPEGYSVSREKKERFSLILESASTNQTSMYLCASSLPDSYEQYFGPGTRLTVT.

The gene calls are TRBV19 and TRBJ1-2, with 9 bases matching TRBD1. The germline V gene has CDR1 LNHDA and CDR2 SQIVND (reference sequence). The CDR3 length is 15 residues. The junction had 14 bases not matched to a gene; V was cut back by 7 bases and J by 8 bases. This chain's CDR3 is CASTRGTGTSRGYTF. For the CDR3, the DNA is TGTGCCAGTACCAGGGGGACAGGGACATCTCGGGGCTACACCTTC.

The V call is TRBV7-9, the J call TRBJ2-7, with 7 bases identical to TRBD1. The CDR3 length is 13 residues. Germline V gene sequence: CDR1 SEHNR, CDR2 FQNEAQ (reference sequence). Trimming removed 5 bases from V and 6 bases from J; junction bases left unmatched: 7. The CDR3: CASSKTTGLEQYF. CDR3 bases: TGTGCCAGCAGCAAAACGACAGGGCTCGAGCAGTACTTC.

J is TRBJ2-7 and V is TRBV7-9, with 7 bases lining up with TRBD1. Germline V gives CDR1 SEHNR, CDR2 FQNEAQ (reference sequence). The CDR3 consists of 14 residues. Germline trimming cut 7 bases from V and 2 bases from J; bases unmatched to any gene: 8. CDR3 protein: CASTPSGTAYEQYF. Here the CDR3 DNA reads TGTGCCAGCACGCCATCCGGGACAGCCTACGAGCAGTACTTC.

DNA of the CDR3: TGTGCCAGCAGTGTCGGAGGCCCTCCGTTGGAGCAGTACTTC. It is translated as CASSVGGPPLEQYF. The chain couples TRBV25-1 to TRBJ2-5; perhaps TRBD2 as D (5 bases). Germline V CDR1 and CDR2: MGHDK, SYGVNS. This CDR3 is built from 14 residues. Trimming removed 4 bases at V and 11 bases at J, with 20 bases between.

V is TRBV13 and J is TRBJ1-1; 8 bases match TRBD1. Losses at the gene ends were 5 bases for V and 5 bases for J; bases not matched to a gene: 19. The CDR3 totals 18 residues. Germline CDR1 PRHDT, CDR2 FYEKMQ (reference sequence). Here the CDR3 reads CASSLGQGKSWIGTEAFF. The DNA of the CDR3 is TGTGCCAGCAGCCTCGGACAGGGCAAGAGTTGGATAGGGACTGAAGCTTTCTTT. Variable domain in full (rest from reference TRBV13 and TRBJ1-1): AAGVIQSPRHLIKEKRETATLKCYPIPRHDTVYWYQQGPGQDPQFLISFYEKMQSDKGSIPDRFSAQQFSDYHSELNMSSLELGDSALYFCASSLGQGKSWIGTEAFFGQGTRLTVV.

The chain employs TRBV27 and TRBJ1-6, with 9 bases matching TRBD1. J lost 0 bases, V lost 4 bases, and 10 bases had no gene match. The CDR3 is 19 amino acids. Germline CDR1 reads MNHEY; CDR2 reads SMNVEV (reference sequence). The DNA for the CDR3 is TGTGCCAGCAGTTGGACAGGGGCAGGATTAAGCTCCTATAATTCACCCCTCCACTTT. It specifies CASSWTGAGLSSYNSPLHF.

The chain is built from TRBV2 and TRBJ1-5, with TRBD1 matching 8 bases. The CDR3 totals 16 residues. Germline V lookup: CDR1 SNHLY, CDR2 FYNNEI. With 7 bases clipped from V and 5 bases from J, the junction kept 13 bases outside the gene matches. The CDR3 nucleotides are TGTGCCAGCAAGGGCAGGGGGCGTTCTTGGGATCAGCCCCAGCATTTT. Translation gives CASKGRGRSWDQPQHF.

The V call is TRBV11-1, the J call TRBJ2-7; D may be TRBD2 (5 bases). Germline lookup yields CDR1 SGHAT and CDR2 FQDESV (reference sequence). Between the trimmed V and J ends, which lost 1 base and 7 bases, there was a span of 5 bases. The CDR3 sequence is 11 residues long. DNA for the CDR3: TGTGCCAGCAGCTTAGGGGAGGAGCAGTACTTC. Translating gives CASSLGEEQYF.

V is TRBV5-4 and J is TRBJ2-6; perhaps TRBD1 as D (6 bases). The CDR3 is 17 residues long. Germline V CDR1 and CDR2: SGHNT, YYREEE (reference sequence). With 0 bases removed from V and 0 bases from J, the gap between germline ends came to 10 bases. Here the CDR3 DNA reads TGTGCCAGCAGCTTGGCCCTCAGGGGCTCTGGGGCCAACGTCCTGACTTTC. Translated, it gives CASSLALRGSGANVLTF.

This clone came up a few times. Compared with germline, one end of the junction differs, possibly owing to a read error. The chain combines TRBV5-8 with TRBJ1-1, with TRBD1 matching 7 bases. Germline-derived CDR1 and CDR2 are SGHTS and YDEGEE. This CDR3 region has 13 residues. CDR3 bases: TGTGCCAGCAGCGCCTCGGGACAGAGGTTTGTTCTCTTT. It yields the protein CASSASGQRFVLF.

V gene TRBV19 combines with J gene TRBJ2-7; a possible D gene is TRBD2 (7 bases). V lost 6 bases, J lost 2 bases, and 17 bases lay in between. This CDR3 region has 15 residues. Germline assignment: CDR1 LNHDA and CDR2 SQIVND (reference sequence). The CDR3 DNA reads as TGTGCCAGTAGGCCAGGGGCGGGGGAGACCTACGAGCAGTACTTC. Amino acid sequence: CASRPGAGETYEQYF.

The chain is built from TRBV27 and TRBJ2-7, with D possibly being TRBD1 (5 bases). The CDR3 has 13 amino acids. The ends were cut back, 2 bases at V and 6 bases at J, with 11 bases in the middle. Per germline, CDR1 MNHEY and CDR2 SMNVEV (reference sequence). This CDR3 reads CASSLGRVGEQYF. CDR3 DNA sequence: TGTGCCAGCAGTTTAGGCAGGGTGGGCGAGCAGTACTTC.

This clone was seen a few times. The rearrangement uses TRBV7-9 and TRBJ1-6; 8 bases are a match to TRBD1. V was pared by 2 bases and J by 6 bases, with 3 bases of the junction left unmatched. In germline, CDR1 is SEHNR, CDR2 FQNEAQ (reference sequence). The CDR3 runs 15 residues. CDR3: CASSLQGASNSPLHF. The CDR3 nucleotides read TGTGCCAGCAGCTTACAGGGGGCTAGTAATTCACCCCTCCACTTT.

The CDR3 protein is CASLTVPHTEAFF. The CDR3 coding sequence is TGTGCCAGTCTTACGGTACCTCACACTGAAGCTTTCTTT. This chain connects TRBV6-5 to TRBJ1-1; D remains unclear. This CDR3 spans 13 amino acids. Germline CDR1 is MNHEY and CDR2 is SVGAGI. V gave up 9 bases and J gave up 3 bases, with 14 bases separating them.

The rearrangement uses TRBV7-6 and TRBJ2-2; no clear D. V was clipped by 4 bases and J by 3 bases, with 12 bases between them. Per germline, CDR1 SGHVS and CDR2 FNYEAQ. This CDR3 is built from 15 residues. The chain's CDR3 is CASSSPTRDTGELFF. The CDR3 nucleotides are TGTGCCAGCAGCTCCCCGACACGAGACACCGGGGAGCTGTTTTTT.

The genes are TRBV5-4 and TRBJ2-1; TRBD1 matches 8 bases. Germline CDR1 is SGHNT and CDR2 is YYREEE (reference sequence). J lost 6 bases, V lost 2 bases, and 4 bases had no gene match. The CDR3 consists of 14 residues. The DNA for the CDR3 is TGTGCCAGCAGCTTCACCGGGACAGGCAATGAGCAGTTCTTC. Protein sequence: CASSFTGTGNEQFF. The whole variable domain, filled in from reference TRBV5-4 and TRBJ2-1, reads ETGVTQSPTHLIKTRGQQVTLRCSSQSGHNTVSWYQQALGQGPQFIFQYYREEENGRGNFPPRFSGLQFPNYSSELNVNALELDDSALYLCASSFTGTGNEQFFGPGTRLTVL.